This T cell receptor (beta chain) was captured in a study of blood T cell repertoires in COVID-19. The assay was immunoSEQ multiplex PCR, and TCRdb's table has in-frame clones only and misses some. The sample lists 200,000 or so clones, 90% occurring once. The V end lost 6 bases, the J end lost 8 bases, and 16 bases lay between the germline ends. This CDR3 is built from 13 residues. Germline V CDR1 and CDR2: MNHEY, SMNVEV (reference sequence). The source of this sequence is a young man with COVID-19, enrolled during active disease. The sequenced sample consisted of peripheral blood. The V call is TRBV27, the J call TRBJ1-1; D perhaps matches TRBD1 (6 bases). The CDR3 sequence is CASSRGQRPEAFF. CDR3 sequence (DNA): TGTGCCAGCAGCAGGGGTCAGAGGCCCGAAGCTTTCTTT.